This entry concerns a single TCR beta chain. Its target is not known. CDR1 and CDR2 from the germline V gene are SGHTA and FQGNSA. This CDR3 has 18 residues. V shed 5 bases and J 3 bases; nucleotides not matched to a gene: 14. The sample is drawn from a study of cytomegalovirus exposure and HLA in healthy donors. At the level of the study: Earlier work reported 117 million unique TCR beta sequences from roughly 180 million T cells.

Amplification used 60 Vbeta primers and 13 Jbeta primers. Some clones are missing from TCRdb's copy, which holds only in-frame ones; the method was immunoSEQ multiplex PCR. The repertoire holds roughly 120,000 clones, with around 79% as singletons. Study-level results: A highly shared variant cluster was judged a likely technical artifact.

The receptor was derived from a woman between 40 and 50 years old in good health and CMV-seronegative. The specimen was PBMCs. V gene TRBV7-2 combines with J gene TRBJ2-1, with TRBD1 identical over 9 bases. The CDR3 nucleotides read TGTGCCAGCAGCCCAGGTGGTTTTTGGGGACAGGGCTACAATGAGCAGTTCTTC. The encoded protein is CASSPGGFWGQGYNEQFF.